One TCR beta chain is described in this entry. As it was prepared, the TCRbeta library received unique molecular identifiers. TCRdb re-called the PCR reads through MiXCR, storing one row per CDR3 protein. Counted here are about 400,000 distinct CDR3 sequences, about a fifth occurring once; the ten biggest clones make up around 4%. CDR3 size: 13 residues. Germline V gives CDR1 MDHEN, CDR2 SYDVKM. V dropped 10 bases and J dropped 8; count of bases not matched to a gene: 12. This entry is derived from a study of T-cell reconstitution after alpha-beta-depleted transplantation in children. This sequence joins TRBV28 and TRBJ1-2; 8 nucleotides agree with TRBD1. Sequencing used PBMCs from the stem cell graft donor, obtained from the stem cell graft. The TCR originated in a human donor who donated a stem cell graft to a child with acute myeloid leukemia. The chain's CDR3 is CATRRTGIEGYTF. Here the CDR3 DNA reads TGTGCCACCCGCCGGACAGGGATCGAAGGCTACACCTTC.